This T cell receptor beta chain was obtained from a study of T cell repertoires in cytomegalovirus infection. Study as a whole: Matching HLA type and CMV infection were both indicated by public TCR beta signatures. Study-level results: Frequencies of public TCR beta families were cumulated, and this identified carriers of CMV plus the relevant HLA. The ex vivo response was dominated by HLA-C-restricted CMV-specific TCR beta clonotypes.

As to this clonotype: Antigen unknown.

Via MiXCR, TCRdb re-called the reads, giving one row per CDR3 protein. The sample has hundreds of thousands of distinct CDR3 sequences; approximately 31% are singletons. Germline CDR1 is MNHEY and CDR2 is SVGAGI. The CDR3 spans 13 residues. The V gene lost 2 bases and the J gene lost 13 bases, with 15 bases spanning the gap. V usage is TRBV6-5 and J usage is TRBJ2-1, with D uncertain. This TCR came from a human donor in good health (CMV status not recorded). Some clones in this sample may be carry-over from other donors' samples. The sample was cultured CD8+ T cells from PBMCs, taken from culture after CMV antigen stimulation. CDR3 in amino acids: CASSYSYFGDQFF. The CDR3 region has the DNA TGTGCCAGCAGTTACAGTTATTTTGGGGATCAGTTCTTC.